The rows below give T cell receptor beta chains drawn from one sample of a study of blood T cells in healthy people across ages. A single record per CDR3 protein comes from TCRdb applying MiXCR to the 5' RACE reads. The sample has 600,000 to 650,000 distinct CDR3 sequences; about 53% are singletons. Sequencing was carried out using blood. The receptors shown here come from a man between 60 and 75 years old in good health. Each CDR3 is given with its conserved first and last residue. The D gene is left open where the match is weak. Expanded clones are given a class, and other clones once, few, many or no size at all.

j_call: TRBJ1-2
v_call: TRBV6-5
clone_size: .
d_call: .
cdr3_length: 14
cdr3_nt: TGTGCCAGCAGTTACTCGAATTGGGGGGGTGGCTACACCTTC
cdr3_aa: CASSYSNWGGGYTF

j_call: TRBJ2-1
v_call: TRBV10-3
clone_size: many
d_call: .
cdr3_length: 13
cdr3_nt: TGTGCCATCAGTGTAGGCGCGAGCAATGAGCAGTTCTTC
cdr3_aa: CAISVGASNEQFF

j_call: TRBJ1-5
v_call: TRBV7-2
clone_size: .
d_call: .
cdr3_length: 15
cdr3_nt: TGTGTCAGCAGCTCAAAATCAGGGGACGGACAGCCCCAGCATTTT
cdr3_aa: CVSSSKSGDGQPQHF

j_call: TRBJ1-4
v_call: TRBV5-1
clone_size: .
d_call: .
cdr3_length: 14
cdr3_nt: TGCGCCAGCAGCGTGGGCCTATGGGATGAAAAACTGTTTTTT
cdr3_aa: CASSVGLWDEKLFF

j_call: TRBJ1-4
v_call: TRBV11-2
clone_size: few
d_call: TRBD1
cdr3_length: 14
cdr3_nt: TGTGCCAGCAGCCTCACAGGGGGCTGGGAAAAACTGTTTTTT
cdr3_aa: CASSLTGGWEKLFF

j_call: TRBJ2-3
v_call: TRBV20-1
clone_size: few
d_call: TRBD2
cdr3_length: 12
cdr3_nt: TGCAGTGCCGCGACTAGCGGGGGGGCGCAGTATTTT
cdr3_aa: CSAATSGGAQYF

j_call: TRBJ2-5
v_call: TRBV5-1
clone_size: .
d_call: .
cdr3_length: 15
cdr3_nt: TGCGCCAGCAGCTTATTGACGGGGGCCAAAGAGACCCAGTACTTC
cdr3_aa: CASSLLTGAKETQYF

j_call: TRBJ1-5
v_call: TRBV9
clone_size: .
d_call: .
cdr3_length: 15
cdr3_nt: TGTGCCAGCAGCGTAGGGGGGGGCGAGAATCAGCCCCAGCATTTT
cdr3_aa: CASSVGGGENQPQHF

j_call: TRBJ1-6
v_call: TRBV7-2
clone_size: .
d_call: .
cdr3_length: 15
cdr3_nt: TGTGCCAGCAGCTTACAGGGTGTGATTGATTCACCCCTCCACTTT
cdr3_aa: CASSLQGVIDSPLHF

j_call: TRBJ2-7
v_call: TRBV13
clone_size: .
d_call: .
cdr3_length: 13
cdr3_nt: TGTGCCAGCAGCTCAACCTCTAACTACGAGCAGTACTTC
cdr3_aa: CASSSTSNYEQYF

j_call: TRBJ2-7
v_call: TRBV20-1
clone_size: few
d_call: TRBD1
cdr3_length: 13
cdr3_nt: TGCAGTGCTCATCCGGGACAGGGCTACGAGCAGTACTTC
cdr3_aa: CSAHPGQGYEQYF

j_call: TRBJ1-6
v_call: TRBV2
clone_size: .
d_call: TRBD1
cdr3_length: 15
cdr3_nt: TGTGCCAGCAGGGGGGACAGGGAAGGAAATTCACCCCTCCACTTT
cdr3_aa: CASRGDREGNSPLHF

j_call: TRBJ2-5
v_call: TRBV4-1
clone_size: few
d_call: TRBD2
cdr3_length: 16
cdr3_nt: TGCGCCAGCAGCCAAGAAACTAGCGGGGTCAGAGAGACCCAGTACTTC
cdr3_aa: CASSQETSGVRETQYF

j_call: TRBJ2-2
v_call: TRBV10-2
clone_size: .
d_call: .
cdr3_length: 12
cdr3_nt: TGCGCCAGCGGCTTTGGTACCGGGGAGCTGTTTTTT
cdr3_aa: CASGFGTGELFF

j_call: TRBJ2-3
v_call: TRBV10-3
clone_size: .
d_call: TRBD2
cdr3_length: 15
cdr3_nt: TGTGCCATCAGTGATACGGGGGGAAGCACAGATACGCAGTATTTT
cdr3_aa: CAISDTGGSTDTQYF

j_call: TRBJ2-3
v_call: TRBV12-3/TRBV12-4
clone_size: .
d_call: .
cdr3_length: 19
cdr3_nt: TGTGCCAGCAGTTTAGAGTTCGGGGCCGTTTCTGCTAGCGCAGATACGCAGTATTTT
cdr3_aa: CASSLEFGAVSASADTQYF

j_call: TRBJ1-6
v_call: TRBV7-8
clone_size: .
d_call: .
cdr3_length: 14
cdr3_nt: TGTGCCAGCAGCTTAGCACAGGCGAATTCACCCCTCCACTTT
cdr3_aa: CASSLAQANSPLHF

j_call: TRBJ2-5
v_call: TRBV29-1
clone_size: .
d_call: TRBD1
cdr3_length: 15
cdr3_nt: TGCAGCGTGGCGCGGGACAGGGGATCCCAAGAGACCCAGTACTTC
cdr3_aa: CSVARDRGSQETQYF

j_call: TRBJ2-1
v_call: TRBV4-1
clone_size: few
d_call: TRBD1
cdr3_length: 17
cdr3_nt: TGCGCCAGCAGCCAAGACGGACAGGAACTTAGGGACAATGAGCAGTTCTTC
cdr3_aa: CASSQDGQELRDNEQFF

j_call: TRBJ1-2
v_call: TRBV6-1
clone_size: .
d_call: .
cdr3_length: 15
cdr3_nt: TGTGCCAGCAGAGAAGTACAGCCCTCTAACTATGGCTACACCTTC
cdr3_aa: CASREVQPSNYGYTF

j_call: TRBJ2-1
v_call: TRBV10-3
clone_size: few
d_call: TRBD2
cdr3_length: 15
cdr3_nt: TGTGCCATCACCCAGACTAGCGGGTCTTACAATGAGCAGTTCTTC
cdr3_aa: CAITQTSGSYNEQFF

j_call: TRBJ2-3
v_call: TRBV28
clone_size: .
d_call: .
cdr3_length: 17
cdr3_nt: TGTGCCAGCAGTTCATCACAGGTATCCACTAGCACAGATACGCAGTATTTT
cdr3_aa: CASSSSQVSTSTDTQYF

j_call: TRBJ1-2
v_call: TRBV21-1
clone_size: .
d_call: .
cdr3_length: 15
cdr3_nt: TGTGCCAGCAGCATTCCAGGGGGTAAAAACTATGGCTACACCTTC
cdr3_aa: CASSIPGGKNYGYTF

j_call: TRBJ2-7
v_call: TRBV12-3/TRBV12-4
clone_size: few
d_call: .
cdr3_length: 14
cdr3_nt: TGTGCCAGCAGTTTATATGGCAGCACCTACGAGCAGTACTTC
cdr3_aa: CASSLYGSTYEQYF

j_call: TRBJ2-2
v_call: TRBV2
clone_size: once
d_call: TRBD2
cdr3_length: 15
cdr3_nt: TGTGCCAGCGCCCGGGGGGGGGTTCACACCGGGGAGCTGTTTTTT
cdr3_aa: CASARGGVHTGELFF

j_call: TRBJ1-1
v_call: TRBV5-5
clone_size: .
d_call: .
cdr3_length: 14
cdr3_nt: TGTGCCAGCAGCTTGCAAACCCAGGGGTACGTAGCTTTCTTT
cdr3_aa: CASSLQTQGYVAFF

j_call: TRBJ2-4
v_call: TRBV4-2
clone_size: few
d_call: .
cdr3_length: 13
cdr3_nt: TGTGCCAGCAGCCAAGATCTTGTTCGGGAGCAGTACTTC
cdr3_aa: CASSQDLVREQYF

j_call: TRBJ1-2
v_call: TRBV7-2
clone_size: few
d_call: .
cdr3_length: 13
cdr3_nt: TGTGCCAGCAGCGTAGATAACAGGGTGGGCTACACCTTC
cdr3_aa: CASSVDNRVGYTF

j_call: TRBJ2-3
v_call: TRBV2
clone_size: .
d_call: .
cdr3_length: 17
cdr3_nt: TGTGCCAGCAGTGAAGCGAAAGGCCCCCCGGAAGCAGATACGCAGTATTTT
cdr3_aa: CASSEAKGPPEADTQYF

j_call: TRBJ2-1
v_call: TRBV29-1
clone_size: .
d_call: .
cdr3_length: 16
cdr3_nt: TGCAGCGTTGAAACCGCTTGGACCGCCGCCTACAATGAGCAGTTCTTC
cdr3_aa: CSVETAWTAAYNEQFF

j_call: TRBJ2-7
v_call: TRBV20-1
clone_size: .
d_call: TRBD1
cdr3_length: 16
cdr3_nt: TGCAGTGCTAGAGACCCTACAGGGGCCGACTCCTACGAGCAGTACTTC
cdr3_aa: CSARDPTGADSYEQYF

j_call: TRBJ1-4
v_call: TRBV20-1
clone_size: .
d_call: .
cdr3_length: 13
cdr3_nt: TGCAGTGCCCCCCGGTTCACTAATGAAAAACTGTTTTTT
cdr3_aa: CSAPRFTNEKLFF

j_call: TRBJ2-7
v_call: TRBV3-1
clone_size: .
d_call: TRBD2
cdr3_length: 15
cdr3_nt: TGTGCTAGCAACCCCGGGACTAGCCCTTCCTACGAGCAGTACTTC
cdr3_aa: CASNPGTSPSYEQYF